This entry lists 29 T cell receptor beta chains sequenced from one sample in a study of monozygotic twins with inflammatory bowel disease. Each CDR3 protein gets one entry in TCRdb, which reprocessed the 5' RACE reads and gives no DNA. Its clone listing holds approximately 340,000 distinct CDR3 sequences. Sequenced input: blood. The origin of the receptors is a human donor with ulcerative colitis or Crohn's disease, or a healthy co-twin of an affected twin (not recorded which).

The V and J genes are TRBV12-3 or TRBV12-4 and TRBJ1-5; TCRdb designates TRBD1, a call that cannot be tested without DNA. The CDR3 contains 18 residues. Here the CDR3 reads CASSRTGYSLSLNQPQHF.

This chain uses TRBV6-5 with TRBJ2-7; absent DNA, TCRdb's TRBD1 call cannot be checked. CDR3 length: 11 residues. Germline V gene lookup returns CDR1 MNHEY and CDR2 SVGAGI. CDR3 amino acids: CASSRGDEQYF.

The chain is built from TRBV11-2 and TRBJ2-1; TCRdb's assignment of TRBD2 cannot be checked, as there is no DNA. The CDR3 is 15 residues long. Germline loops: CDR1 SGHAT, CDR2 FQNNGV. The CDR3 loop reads CASSLRLSEYNEQFF.

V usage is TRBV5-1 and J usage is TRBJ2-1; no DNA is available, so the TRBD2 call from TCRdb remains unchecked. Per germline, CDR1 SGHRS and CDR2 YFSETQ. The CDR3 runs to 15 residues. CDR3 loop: CASSLELAGGYEQFF.

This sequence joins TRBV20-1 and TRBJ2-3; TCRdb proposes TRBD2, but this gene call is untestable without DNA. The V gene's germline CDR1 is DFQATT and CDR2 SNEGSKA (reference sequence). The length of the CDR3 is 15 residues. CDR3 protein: CSARGTSGVGDTQYF.

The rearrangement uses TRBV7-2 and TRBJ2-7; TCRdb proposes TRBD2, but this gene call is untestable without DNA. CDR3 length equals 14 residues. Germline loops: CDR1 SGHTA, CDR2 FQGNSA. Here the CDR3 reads CASKARREGYEQYF.

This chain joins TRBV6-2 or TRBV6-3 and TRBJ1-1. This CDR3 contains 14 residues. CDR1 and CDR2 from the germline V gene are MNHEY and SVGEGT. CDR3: CASSYFLSNTEAFF.

The CDR3 protein is CSARTSGANPHGQFF. The J gene is TRBJ2-1, the V gene TRBV20-1; TCRdb calls TRBD2, which cannot be checked without DNA. CDR1 DFQATT and CDR2 SNEGSKA come from the germline V gene (reference sequence). The CDR3 runs 15 residues.

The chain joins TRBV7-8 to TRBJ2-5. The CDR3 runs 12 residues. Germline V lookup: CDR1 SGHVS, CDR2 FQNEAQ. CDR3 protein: CASSFIEETQYF.

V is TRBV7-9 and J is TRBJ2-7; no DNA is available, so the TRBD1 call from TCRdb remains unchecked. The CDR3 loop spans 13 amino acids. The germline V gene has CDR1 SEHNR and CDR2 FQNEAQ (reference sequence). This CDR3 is CASSFGQGSEQYF.

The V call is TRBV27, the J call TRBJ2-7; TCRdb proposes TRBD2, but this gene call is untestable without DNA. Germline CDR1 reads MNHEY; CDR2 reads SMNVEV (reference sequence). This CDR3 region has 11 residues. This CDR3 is CASRGESEQYF.

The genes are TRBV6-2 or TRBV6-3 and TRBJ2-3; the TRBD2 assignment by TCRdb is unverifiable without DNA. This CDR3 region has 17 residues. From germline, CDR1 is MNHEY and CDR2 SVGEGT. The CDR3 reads CASSYSRTSGSSDTQYF.

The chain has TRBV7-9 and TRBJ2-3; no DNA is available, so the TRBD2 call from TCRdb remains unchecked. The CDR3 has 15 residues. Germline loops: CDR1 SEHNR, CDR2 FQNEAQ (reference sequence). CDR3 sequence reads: CASSLKREGTDTQYF.

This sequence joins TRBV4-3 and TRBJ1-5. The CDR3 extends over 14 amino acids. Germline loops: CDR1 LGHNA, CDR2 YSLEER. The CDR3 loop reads CASSQELGNQPQHF.

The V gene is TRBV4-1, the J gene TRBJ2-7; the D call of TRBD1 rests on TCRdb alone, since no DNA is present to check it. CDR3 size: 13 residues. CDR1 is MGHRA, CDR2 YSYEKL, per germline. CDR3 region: CASSQLGVYEQYF.

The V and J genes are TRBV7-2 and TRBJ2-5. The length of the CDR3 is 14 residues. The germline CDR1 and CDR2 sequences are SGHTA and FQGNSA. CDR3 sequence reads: CASSLNGNQETQYF.

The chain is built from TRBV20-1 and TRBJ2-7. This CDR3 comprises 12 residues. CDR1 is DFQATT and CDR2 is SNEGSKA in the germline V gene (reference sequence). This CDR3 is CSARAWGYEQYF.

The CDR3 region is CASSPRTASGANVLTF. The chain combines TRBV5-1 with TRBJ2-6; absent DNA, TCRdb's TRBD1 call cannot be checked. Germline loops: CDR1 SGHRS, CDR2 YFSETQ. The CDR3 is 16 residues long.

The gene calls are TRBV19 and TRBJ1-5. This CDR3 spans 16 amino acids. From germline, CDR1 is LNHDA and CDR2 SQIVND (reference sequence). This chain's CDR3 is CASSAHDSAGNQPQHF.

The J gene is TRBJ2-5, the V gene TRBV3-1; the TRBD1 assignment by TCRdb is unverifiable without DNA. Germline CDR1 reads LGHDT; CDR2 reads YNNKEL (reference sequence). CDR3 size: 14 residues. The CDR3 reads CASSNDRVQETQYF.

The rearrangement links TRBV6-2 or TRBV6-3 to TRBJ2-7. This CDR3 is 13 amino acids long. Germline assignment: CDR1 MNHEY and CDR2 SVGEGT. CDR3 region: CASSYDADYEQYF.

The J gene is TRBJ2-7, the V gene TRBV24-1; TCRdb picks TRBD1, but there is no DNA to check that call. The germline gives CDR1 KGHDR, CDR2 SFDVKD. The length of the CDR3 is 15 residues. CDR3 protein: CATRPGQGNNYEQYF.

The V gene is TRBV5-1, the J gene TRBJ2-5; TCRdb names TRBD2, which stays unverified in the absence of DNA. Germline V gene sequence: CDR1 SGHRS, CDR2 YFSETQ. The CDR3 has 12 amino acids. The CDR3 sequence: CASSPGGETQYF.

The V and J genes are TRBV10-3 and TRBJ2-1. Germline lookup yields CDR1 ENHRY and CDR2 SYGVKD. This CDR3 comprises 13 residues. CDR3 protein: CAISESRDNEQFF.

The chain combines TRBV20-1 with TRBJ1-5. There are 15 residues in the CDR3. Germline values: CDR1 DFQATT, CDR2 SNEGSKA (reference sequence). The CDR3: CSAREDVHSNQPQHF.

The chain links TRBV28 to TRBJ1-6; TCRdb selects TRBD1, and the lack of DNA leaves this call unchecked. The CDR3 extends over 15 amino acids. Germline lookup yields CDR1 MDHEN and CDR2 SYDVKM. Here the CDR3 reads CASSERRGNNSPLHF.

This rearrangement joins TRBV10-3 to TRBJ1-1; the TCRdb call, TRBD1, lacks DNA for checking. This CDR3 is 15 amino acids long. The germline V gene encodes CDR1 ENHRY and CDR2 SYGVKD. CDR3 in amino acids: CAISSTGSSNTEAFF.

The CDR3 region is CAIREGLDEQFF. The chain links TRBV10-3 to TRBJ2-1; TCRdb picks TRBD2, but there is no DNA to check that call. The length of the CDR3 is 12 residues. The germline CDR1 and CDR2 sequences are ENHRY and SYGVKD.

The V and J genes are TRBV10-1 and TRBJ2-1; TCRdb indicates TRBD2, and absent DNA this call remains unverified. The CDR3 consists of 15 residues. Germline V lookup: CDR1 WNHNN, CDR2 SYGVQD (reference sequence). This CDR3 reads CATDGTSGRAGEQFF.